Listed below are T cell receptor beta chains from one sample, sequenced in a study of technical replicates of blood from a few donors. Here immunoSEQ multiplex PCR was the method, and the copy in TCRdb shows in-frame clones only, minus some. The table records some 90,000 clones, roughly 95% of them present only once. Sequenced: T cells isolated from PBMCs. The receptor set was obtained from a human donor in good health. The CDR3 runs from the conserved cysteine through the conserved F or W. A D gene is named only where the DNA matches it firmly. Part of the rows lack a size; the others show once, few, many or a class for expanded clones.

V gene	D gene	clone size	J gene	CDR3 DNA	CDR3 protein
TRBV5-1	.	.	TRBJ2-3	TGCGCCAGCAGCTTATTTAGCCATCCCTCTAGCACAGATACGCAGTATTTT	CASSLFSHPSSTDTQYF
TRBV19	.	.	TRBJ2-1	TGTGCCAGTAGTACTAGCCGAGCGCGGCGGAGCTCCTACAATGAGCAGTTCTTC	CASSTSRARRSSYNEQFF
TRBV7-8	TRBD2	once	TRBJ2-3	TGTGCCAGCAGCTTATTTGGGCTAGCGGTACTCACAGATACGCAGTATTTT	CASSLFGLAVLTDTQYF
TRBV7-9	TRBD1	once	TRBJ1-1	TGTGCCAGCAGCTTATCACAGGGGAGTTTGAGGAACACTGAAGCTTTCTTT	CASSLSQGSLRNTEAFF
TRBV6-1	.	.	TRBJ2-1	TGTGCCACTGAGGCGGCAGGGTGGAGTGAGCAGTTCTTC	CATEAAGWSEQFF
TRBV2	.	.	TRBJ1-1	TGTGCCAGCTTTACAGGCACTGAAGCTTTCTTT	CASFTGTEAFF
TRBV27	.	.	TRBJ2-3	TGTGCCAGCAGTTATGTCGGTAGCACAGATACGCAGTATTTT	CASSYVGSTDTQYF
TRBV15	TRBD2	once	TRBJ2-7	TGTGCCACCAGCAGAGGACTAGCGGGAACCTACGAGCAGTACTTC	CATSRGLAGTYEQYF
TRBV30	TRBD2	.	TRBJ2-5	TGTGCCTGGAGTGACGGGAGGGTTTACGAGACCCAGTACTTC	CAWSDGRVYETQYF
TRBV10-3	.	.	TRBJ1-2	TGTGCCATCAGTGAGTCAACTGGTTATGGCTACACCTTC	CAISESTGYGYTF
TRBV6-5	.	once	TRBJ1-2	TGTGCCAGCAGTCATTATTCGGGGGGGGCTGGCTACACCTTC	CASSHYSGGAGYTF
TRBV6-1	.	.	TRBJ1-3	TGTGCCAGCAGTTCTAGATCTGGAAACACCATATATTTT	CASSSRSGNTIYF
TRBV28	TRBD2	.	TRBJ2-1	TGTGCCAGCAGGGGACTAGGCTACAATGAGCAGTTCTTC	CASRGLGYNEQFF
TRBV5-6	.	.	TRBJ2-1	TGTGCCAGCAGCATCTACAGGGAGCCGTACAATGAGCAGTTCTTC	CASSIYREPYNEQFF
TRBV7-9	.	.	TRBJ1-2	TGTGCCAGCACCAGGGATAGGGTCCGGATTATGGATGGCTACACCTTC	CASTRDRVRIMDGYTF
TRBV4-2	.	.	TRBJ2-7	TGTGCCAGCAGCCAAGAGGAGACAGTGAGCTACGAGCAGTACTTC	CASSQEETVSYEQYF
TRBV18	.	few	TRBJ1-1	TGTGCCAGCTCTTCGGGGAACACTGAAGCTTTCTTT	CASSSGNTEAFF
TRBV5-1	TRBD2	.	TRBJ2-1	TGCGCCAGCAGCTTGCCTAGCGGACCCAATGAGCAGTTCTTC	CASSLPSGPNEQFF
TRBV6-5	TRBD2	.	TRBJ2-3	TGTGCCAGCAGTTACTCGAGACAGGGAGCGGGAGGTACGCAGTATTTT	CASSYSRQGAGGTQYF
TRBV11-2	.	once	TRBJ2-1	TGTGCCAGCAGCTTAGGTTGGCGGGAAATTCACAATGAGCAGTTCTTC	CASSLGWREIHNEQFF
TRBV19	.	.	TRBJ1-3	TGTGCCAGTAGCCCGGTGGAGGGTAGAGGAAACACCATATATTTT	CASSPVEGRGNTIYF
TRBV7-3	.	.	TRBJ2-1	TGTGCCAGCAGCTTAGAAATATTGAGCTCCTACAATGAGCAGTTCTTC	CASSLEILSSYNEQFF
TRBV11-2	.	.	TRBJ1-2	TGTGCCAGCAGCCTCCTGGGGACTTCCTATGGCTACACCTTC	CASSLLGTSYGYTF
TRBV19	.	.	TRBJ2-1	TGTGCCAGTAGTATAAAGGAGGCCAATGAGCAGTTCTTC	CASSIKEANEQFF
TRBV18	.	once	TRBJ2-4	TGTGCCAGCTCACTCCGGGACTTAAACATTCAGTACTTC	CASSLRDLNIQYF
TRBV6-1	.	.	TRBJ2-3	TGTGCCAGCAGCGACTCTGGCAGCACAGATACGCAGTATTTT	CASSDSGSTDTQYF
TRBV30	.	once	TRBJ2-3	TGTGCCTGGAGTGCAGGAGGGGGGGCAGATACGCAGTATTTT	CAWSAGGGADTQYF
TRBV5-6	TRBD2	.	TRBJ2-4	TGTGCCAGCAGGGTAGCGGGAGGGGTGGACATTCAGTACTTC	CASRVAGGVDIQYF
TRBV27	TRBD2	.	TRBJ2-7	TGTGCCAGCAGTTTATATACCGGGACTAGCGGGTCCCACAAATACTACGAGCAGTACTTC	CASSLYTGTSGSHKYYEQYF
TRBV7-2	.	.	TRBJ2-5	TGTGCCAGCAGCTCAATCAGGGGGACCCAGTACTTC	CASSSIRGTQYF
TRBV30	.	.	TRBJ2-7	TGTGCCTGGGCGGGACCGCAATCCTACGAGCAGTACTTC	CAWAGPQSYEQYF
TRBV10-2	TRBD2	.	TRBJ2-3	TGCGCCAGCAGGACTAGCGGGAGGGCCACAGATACGCAGTATTTT	CASRTSGRATDTQYF
TRBV30	.	once	TRBJ1-4	TGTGCCTGGAGTCTAAGGGAGGGTTCAACTAATGAAAAACTGTTTTTT	CAWSLREGSTNEKLFF
TRBV30	.	.	TRBJ1-1	TGTGCCTACCACTTTGGGAGGGACACTGAAGCTTTCTTT	CAYHFGRDTEAFF
TRBV7-6	TRBD1	.	TRBJ2-5	TGTGCCACCCAACAGGGGGCGCGGGAGACCCAGTACTTC	CATQQGARETQYF
TRBV29-1	TRBD1	.	TRBJ1-1	TGCAGCGTTCACACGACAGGGGCGACTGAAGCTTTCTTT	CSVHTTGATEAFF
TRBV9	TRBD2	.	TRBJ2-2	TGTGCCAGCAGCCCGGGGGGGAACGCCGGGGAGCTGTTTTTT	CASSPGGNAGELFF
TRBV5-1	TRBD1	.	TRBJ1-1	TGCGCCAGCAGCGCGACAGGGGTTATGAACACTGAAGCTTTCTTT	CASSATGVMNTEAFF
TRBV19	.	.	TRBJ2-7	TGTGCCAGTAGTATTTATCCAGGCTACGAGCAGTACTTC	CASSIYPGYEQYF
TRBV27	.	few	TRBJ1-5	TGTGCCAGCAGTATCGAGGGCAATCAGCCCCAGCATTTT	CASSIEGNQPQHF
TRBV5-1	TRBD2	.	TRBJ2-5	TGCGCCAGCAGCCTTACCGGGACTAGCGGGAACCCGCAAGAGACCCAGTACTTC	CASSLTGTSGNPQETQYF
TRBV2	.	.	TRBJ2-1	TGTGCCAGCAGTGGGGGGCAGGGGAACAATGAGCAGTTCTTC	CASSGGQGNNEQFF
TRBV27	TRBD1	.	TRBJ1-1	TGTGCCAGCAGTTTCCTCGTGACAGGGGGTAACACTGAAGCTTTCTTT	CASSFLVTGGNTEAFF
TRBV7-2	.	.	TRBJ2-1	TGTGCCAGGGGACTTCTCTCCTACAATGAGCAGTTCTTC	CARGLLSYNEQFF
TRBV10-1	.	.	TRBJ2-5	TGCGCCAGCAGTGAGTCTATAGCCAATAAAGAGACCCAGTACTTC	CASSESIANKETQYF
TRBV7-3	TRBD1	.	TRBJ2-1	TGTGCCAGCAGCCCATCACAGGGGTACAATGAGCAGTTCTTC	CASSPSQGYNEQFF
TRBV7-2	.	.	TRBJ2-5	TGTGCCAGCAGCTTTGAGTACCAAGAGACCCAGTACTTC	CASSFEYQETQYF
TRBV5-5	TRBD1	.	TRBJ1-2	TGTGCCAGCAGCTTGGCACAGGGGGGATCCTATGGCTACACCTTC	CASSLAQGGSYGYTF
TRBV9	.	.	TRBJ2-4	TGTGCCAGCAGCGCAACAGGGTTTCTAGCCAAAAACATTCAGTACTTC	CASSATGFLAKNIQYF
TRBV7-9	.	.	TRBJ1-4	TGTGCCGGCTATGACACCAAAAATGAAAAACTGTTTTTT	CAGYDTKNEKLFF
TRBV6-6	TRBD1	.	TRBJ2-2	TGTGCCACACGGACAGGGGGGACCGGGGAGCTGTTTTTT	CATRTGGTGELFF
TRBV30	TRBD1	.	TRBJ1-1	TGTGCCTTTAAACAGGGGGCCGGTTACACTGAAGCTTTCTTT	CAFKQGAGYTEAFF
TRBV13	.	.	TRBJ1-1	TGTGCCAGCAGCTTAGGCATCGGGAACACTGAAGCTTTCTTT	CASSLGIGNTEAFF
TRBV19	.	.	TRBJ2-3	TGTGCCAGTAGCCGCGGGACCACCACAGATACGCAGTATTTT	CASSRGTTTDTQYF
TRBV7-2	TRBD1	.	TRBJ1-2	TGTGCCAGCAGCTTCACCGGGACAGGGTCTGACTCTGGCTACACCTTC	CASSFTGTGSDSGYTF